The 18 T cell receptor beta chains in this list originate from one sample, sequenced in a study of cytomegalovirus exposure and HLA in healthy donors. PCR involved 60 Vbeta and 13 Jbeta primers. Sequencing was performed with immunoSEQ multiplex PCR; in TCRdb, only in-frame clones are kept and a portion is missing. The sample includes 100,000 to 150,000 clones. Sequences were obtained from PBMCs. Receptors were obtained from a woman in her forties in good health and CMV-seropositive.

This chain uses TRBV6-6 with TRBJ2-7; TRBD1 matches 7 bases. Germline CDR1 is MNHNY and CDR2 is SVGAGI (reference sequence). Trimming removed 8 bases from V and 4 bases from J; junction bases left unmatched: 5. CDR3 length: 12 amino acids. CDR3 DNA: TGTGCCAGCCGGGACAGCCGATACGAGCAGTACTTC. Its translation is CASRDSRYEQYF.

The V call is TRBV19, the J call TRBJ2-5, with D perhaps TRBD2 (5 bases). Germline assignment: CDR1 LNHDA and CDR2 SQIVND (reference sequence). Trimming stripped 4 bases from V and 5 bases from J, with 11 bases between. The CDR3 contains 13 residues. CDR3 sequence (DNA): TGTGCCAGTAGTACCGGGGTGGGGGAGACCCAGTACTTC. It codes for CASSTGVGETQYF.

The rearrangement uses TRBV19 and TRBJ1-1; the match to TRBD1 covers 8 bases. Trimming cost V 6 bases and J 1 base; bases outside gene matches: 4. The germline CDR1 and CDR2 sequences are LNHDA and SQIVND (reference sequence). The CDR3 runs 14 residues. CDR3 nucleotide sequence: TGTGCCAGTAGGGTACAGGGGGGGAACACTGAAGCTTTCTTT. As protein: CASRVQGGNTEAFF.

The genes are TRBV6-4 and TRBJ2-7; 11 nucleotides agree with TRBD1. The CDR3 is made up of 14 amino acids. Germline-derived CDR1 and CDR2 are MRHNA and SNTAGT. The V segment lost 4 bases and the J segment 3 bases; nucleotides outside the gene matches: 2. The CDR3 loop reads CASSAGTGGYEQYF. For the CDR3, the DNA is TGTGCCAGCAGTGCCGGGACAGGGGGCTACGAGCAGTACTTC.

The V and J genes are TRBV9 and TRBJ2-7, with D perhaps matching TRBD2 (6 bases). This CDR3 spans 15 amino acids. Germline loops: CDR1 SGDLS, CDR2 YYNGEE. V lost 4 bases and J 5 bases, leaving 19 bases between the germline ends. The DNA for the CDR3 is TGTGCCAGCAGCCCCGTCGGGACTTCGCAGAACGAGCAGTACTTC. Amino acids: CASSPVGTSQNEQYF.

DNA for the CDR3: TGTGCCAGTAGTGTTCCGGGACTAGCAACCCACGAGCAGTACTTC. It is translated as CASSVPGLATHEQYF. V is TRBV19 and J is TRBJ2-7; TRBD2 matches at 9 bases. Germline V gene sequence: CDR1 LNHDA, CDR2 SQIVND (reference sequence). The V segment lost 5 bases and the J segment 5 bases; nucleotides outside the gene matches: 10. The CDR3 has 15 amino acids.

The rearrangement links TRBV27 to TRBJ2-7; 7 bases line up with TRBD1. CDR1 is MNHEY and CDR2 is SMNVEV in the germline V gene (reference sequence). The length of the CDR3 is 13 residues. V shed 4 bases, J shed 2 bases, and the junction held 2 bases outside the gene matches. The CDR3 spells CASSSDRTYEQYF. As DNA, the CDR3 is TGTGCCAGCAGTTCGGACAGGACCTACGAGCAGTACTTC.

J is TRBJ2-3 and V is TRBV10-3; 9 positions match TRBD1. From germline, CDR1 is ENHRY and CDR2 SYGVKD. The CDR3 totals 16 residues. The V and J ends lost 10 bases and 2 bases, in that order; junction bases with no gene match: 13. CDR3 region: CASHPGQGLFTDTQYF. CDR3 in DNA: TGTGCCAGCCACCCGGGACAGGGATTATTCACAGATACGCAGTATTTT.

The CDR3 DNA follows: TGTGCCAGCAGTTTCCGACTGAACCCTAGCACAGATACGCAGTATTTT. This sequence encodes CASSFRLNPSTDTQYF. This rearrangement joins TRBV28 to TRBJ2-3, with no clear D. The CDR3 loop spans 16 amino acids. Looked up from germline, CDR1 is MDHEN and CDR2 is SYDVKM. Trimming shortened V by 3 bases and J by 0 bases, and 13 bases separated the two germline ends.

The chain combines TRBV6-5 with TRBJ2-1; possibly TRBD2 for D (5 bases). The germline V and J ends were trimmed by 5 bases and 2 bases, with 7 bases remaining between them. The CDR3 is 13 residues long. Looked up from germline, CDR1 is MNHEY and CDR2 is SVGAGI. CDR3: CASSKRTYNEQFF. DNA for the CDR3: TGTGCCAGCAGTAAGCGGACCTACAATGAGCAGTTCTTC.

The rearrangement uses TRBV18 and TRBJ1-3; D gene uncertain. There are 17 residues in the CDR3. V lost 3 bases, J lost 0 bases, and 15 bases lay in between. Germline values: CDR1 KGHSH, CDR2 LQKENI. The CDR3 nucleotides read TGTGCCAGCTCACCTCGCTTGGACGGACTCTCTGGAAACACCATATATTTT. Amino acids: CASSPRLDGLSGNTIYF.

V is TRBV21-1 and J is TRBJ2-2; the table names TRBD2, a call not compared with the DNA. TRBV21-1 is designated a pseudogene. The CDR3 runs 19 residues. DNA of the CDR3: TGTGCCAGCAGCAGGAGACTAGCGATTCCCAACGACAACACCGGGGAGCTGTTTTTT. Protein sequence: CASSRRLAIPNDNTGELFF.

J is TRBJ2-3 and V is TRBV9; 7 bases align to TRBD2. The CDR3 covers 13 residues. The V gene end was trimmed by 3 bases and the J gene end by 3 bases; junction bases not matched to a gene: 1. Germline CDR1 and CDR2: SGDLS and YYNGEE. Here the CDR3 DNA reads TGTGCCAGCAGCGGGGGGGGGACAGATACGCAGTATTTT. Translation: CASSGGGTDTQYF.

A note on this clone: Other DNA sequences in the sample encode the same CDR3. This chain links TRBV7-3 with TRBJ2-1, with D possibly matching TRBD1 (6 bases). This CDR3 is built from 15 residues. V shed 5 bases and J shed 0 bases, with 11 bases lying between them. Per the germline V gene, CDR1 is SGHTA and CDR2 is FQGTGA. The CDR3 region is CASSLDRSSYNEQFF. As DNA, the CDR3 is TGTGCCAGCAGCCTTGACAGGTCCTCCTACAATGAGCAGTTCTTC. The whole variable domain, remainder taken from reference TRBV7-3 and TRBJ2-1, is GAGVSQTPSNKVTEKGKYVELRCDPISGHTALYWYRQSLGQGPEFLIYFQGTGAADDSGLPNDRFFAVRPEGSVSTLKIQRTERGDSAVYLCASSLDRSSYNEQFFGPGTRLTVL.

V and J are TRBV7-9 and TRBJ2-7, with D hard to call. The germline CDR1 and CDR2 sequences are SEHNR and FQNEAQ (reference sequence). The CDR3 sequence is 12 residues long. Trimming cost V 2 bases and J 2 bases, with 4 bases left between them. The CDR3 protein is CASSLQTYEQYF. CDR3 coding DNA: TGTGCCAGCAGCTTACAGACCTACGAGCAGTACTTC.

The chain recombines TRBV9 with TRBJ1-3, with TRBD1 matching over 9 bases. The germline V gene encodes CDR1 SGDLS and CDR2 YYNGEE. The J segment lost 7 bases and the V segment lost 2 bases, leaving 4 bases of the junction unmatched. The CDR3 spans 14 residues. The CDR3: CASSVRDRVNTIYF. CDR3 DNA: TGTGCCAGCAGCGTTCGGGACAGGGTTAACACCATATATTTT.

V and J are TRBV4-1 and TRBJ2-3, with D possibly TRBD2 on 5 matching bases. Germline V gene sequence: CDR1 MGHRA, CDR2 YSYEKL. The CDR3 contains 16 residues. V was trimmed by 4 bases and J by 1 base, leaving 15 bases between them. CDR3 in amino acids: CASSLLLASGTDTQYF. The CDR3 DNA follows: TGCGCCAGCAGCCTCCTCCTAGCCTCCGGCACAGATACGCAGTATTTT.

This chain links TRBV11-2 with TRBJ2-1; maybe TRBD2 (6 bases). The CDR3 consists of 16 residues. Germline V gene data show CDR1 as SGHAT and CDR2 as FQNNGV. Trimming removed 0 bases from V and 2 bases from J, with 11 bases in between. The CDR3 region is CASSLEGDFTYNEQFF. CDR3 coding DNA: TGTGCCAGCAGCTTAGAGGGGGACTTCACCTACAATGAGCAGTTCTTC.